This T cell receptor (beta chain) was identified during a study of cytomegalovirus exposure and HLA in healthy donors. For the study at large: Later analysis reported that the 120 validation repertoires shared the platform of the approximately 690 first-cohort repertoires. The study, taken as a whole, reports: A few chains tied to CMV proved CMV antigen-specific in vitro. Usually a TCR sequence was rare, but some public TCRs were found in many donors.

Regarding this clone: What it binds is not known.

Clones were read by immunoSEQ multiplex PCR, and TCRdb kept only the in-frame ones, dropping some. The repertoire includes about 260,000 clones, about 90% of them detected once, and under 4% sits in the top ten. This sequence was found in a woman aged 25 to 39 in good health and CMV-seronegative. The material sequenced was PBMCs.

CDR3 coding DNA: TGTGCCAGCAGCCGGACATTCACTAACTATGGCTACACCTTC. Encoded protein: CASSRTFTNYGYTF. The V call is TRBV27, the J call TRBJ1-2, with a tentative D call TRBD1 (5 bases). Between the trimmed V and J ends, which lost 6 bases and 0 bases, there was a span of 11 bases. The germline gives CDR1 MNHEY, CDR2 SMNVEV (reference sequence). The CDR3 sequence is 14 residues long.